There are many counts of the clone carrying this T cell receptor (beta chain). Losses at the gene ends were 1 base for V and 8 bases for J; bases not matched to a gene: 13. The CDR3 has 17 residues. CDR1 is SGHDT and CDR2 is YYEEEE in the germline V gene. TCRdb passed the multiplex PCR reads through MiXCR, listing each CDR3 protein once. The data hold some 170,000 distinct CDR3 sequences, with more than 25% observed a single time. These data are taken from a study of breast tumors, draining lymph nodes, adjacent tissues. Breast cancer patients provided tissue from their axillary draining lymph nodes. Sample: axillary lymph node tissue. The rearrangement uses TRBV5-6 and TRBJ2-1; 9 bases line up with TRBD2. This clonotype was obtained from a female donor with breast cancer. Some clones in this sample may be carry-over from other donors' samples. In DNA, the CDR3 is TGTGCCAGCAGCTTGACGGGGGGCGGGAGGGCCTTCTATGAGCAGTTCTTC. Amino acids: CASSLTGGGRAFYEQFF.